The entry that follows covers one T cell receptor beta chain sequence. This clonotype was counted at least ten times. The specificity of this receptor is unknown. Base qualities are not at hand, and no much larger clone is one base apart. The CDR3, cysteine through phenylalanine, is 14 amino acids long. Only the CDR3 portion is preserved as DNA: 42 bases, with reading frame beginning at the first base. Clipping removes 5 bases from V and 3 bases from J, with 5 as the unmatched junction base count. For CDR1 and CDR2, the germline V gene lists SGHDT and YYEEEE. The roughly 38 donors, aged about 6 to 95 years, were systemically healthy Caucasian individuals from Russia. Around 10 milliliters of peripheral blood were collected from each donor into EDTA-treated Vacutainer tubes. Ficoll-Paque density-gradient centrifugation was used to isolate PBMCs, with at least 7 million per sample. Total RNA was extracted from PBMCs with Trizol reagent, with at least 6 micrograms obtained per sample. The percentages of naive CD45RAhigh/CD27high T cells were determined by flow cytometry on a PBMC aliquot from every donor.

The source of the sample is a study of blood T cells in healthy people across ages (dated by TCRdb to the mid-2010s). General notes on the study: In model experiments, template switching captured roughly one uniquely barcoded TCR beta cDNA molecule for every two T cells. Four age groups were formed from the donors: young (average 16 years), middle-aged (just under 40), aged (roughly 58) and long-lived (approximately 80). The study analyzed two additional independent replicas of 1 million unique cDNA reads from the same blood draw for two donors, one aged 18 to 29 and one aged 80 or older. To avoid experimental bias, donors of different ages were spread randomly across the sequencing lanes. Using deep sequencing normalized with unique cDNA molecular identifiers, the study measured how TCR beta repertoire diversity changes with age. Broader findings and caveats from the paper: Conclusive comparison of naive and antigen-experienced compartments was prevented by the profiling of bulk unsorted PBMCs. As age increased, observed TCR beta diversity per million T cells dropped in a roughly linear way, and a significant reduction was already evident by age about 40. Total diversity estimates from one million sequenced T cells were considered lower bounds and underestimates. Donor CMV infection status was unknown, potentially confounding age-related changes in expanded clonotypes. There was a strong correlation between observed TCR beta diversity and the percentage of naive T cells measured by flow cytometry. Compared with the aged group, the long-lived group had more naive CD4+ T cells, fewer expanded clones and increased TCR diversity, a pattern suggesting age selection.

The method behind the library was 5' RACE. Sequenced using an Illumina HiSeq 2500. A second PCR of roughly 7 to 12 cycles was performed with a sample-barcoded 5' primer and a J-beta primer mix. A template-switch 5' adaptor carrying 12 random nucleotides introduced a unique molecular identifier onto each TCR beta cDNA molecule. At least 2.5 million CDR3-containing paired-end reads were obtained from each sample. First-strand cDNA was synthesized from all RNA with the Mint cDNA synthesis kit, primed by a TRBC-specific oligonucleotide. Following uracil-DNA glycosylase treatment, all cDNA underwent a first 18-cycle PCR with the universal primers M1SS and BC2_uni_R. The study's own analysis went as follows. Normalization of each sample was performed by random selection of 1 million high-quality reads, each carrying a distinct molecular identifier. Reads with shared molecular identifiers were discarded instead of being binned into consensus sequences. MiTCR, run with a Q25 quality threshold and the strictest error-elimination algorithm, handled CDR3 identification, clonotype clustering and error correction. A nonparametric unseen species model using Euler transformation provided a lower-bound estimate of total TCR beta diversity. In TCRdb, the public reads were trimmed at Q25 with fastp and aligned with MiXCR, with productive beta chains retained. Each record represents a unique CDR3 protein, reported with the most common genes and DNA among its rows. The V and J calls shown here were made by TCRdb, not taken from the authors' results. Across this sample there are 1.6 million or so distinct CDR3 sequences, with about 32% seen only once. The ten largest clones add up to roughly 10% of the sample.

The chain uses TRBV5-6 and TRBJ2-3, with TRBD1 matching 8 junction bases. Source material: blood. The clonotype comes from a woman aged 30 to 39 in good health. The DNA sequence follows: TGTGCCAGCAGTGGTGACAGGGGAACAGATACGCAGTATTTT. It translates to CASSGDRGTDTQYF. The CDR3 plus the reference TRBV5-6 and TRBJ2-3 genes for the other parts give the full variable domain: DAGVTQSPTHLIKTRGQQVTLRCSPKSGHDTVSWYQQALGQGPQFIFQYYEEEERQRGNFPDRFSGHQFPNYSSELNVNALLLGDSALYLCASSGDRGTDTQYFGPGTRLTVL.